This record concerns one T cell receptor beta chain sequence. This clone was detected a few times. Its antigen is not yet known. Base-call qualities are not available, and no considerably larger clone is one nucleotide away. TCR beta libraries were generated from genomic DNA with the immunoSEQ kit, following the manufacturer's recommendations. Library preparation used a first multiplex PCR with proprietary primers, then a second PCR adding unique barcodes, with bead cleanups after each round. Each sample batch included a kit-provided positive control reaction and a negative control reaction. The final libraries underwent checking on an Agilent 4200 TapeStation D1000 ScreenTape, volumetric pooling, and quantification by qPCR. Sequencing was performed on an Illumina NextSeq500 using a MidOutput 150-cycle cartridge, with 156 Read1 cycles, 15 Index1 cycles, and the kit custom primers. The pooled library was loaded at around 1.1 pM with about 20% PhiX control spiked in. The original methods were these. The vendor-processed data were analyzed in R, and a clonotype was defined as all T cells that share the same CDR3 nucleotide sequence. In the clone abundance analyses, frequencies in each sample were normalized to that sample's 10,000 most abundant clones. Public T cell clones, which averaged fewer than five per sample, were excluded before analysis. Tumor-enriched and baseline blood-enriched clonotypes were defined by at least a 32-fold difference in abundance between compartments. Clonotypes expanded or contracted between blood time points were identified with a beta-binomial differential abundance model. Tumor-blood repertoire similarity was measured with the Baroni-Urbani and Buser coefficient, and group comparisons used two-tailed Wilcoxon tests in R. Imported from immuneACCESS, the table was reduced by TCRdb to in-frame sequences with V and J called. These copies leave out some clones; in studies compared against another copy, an unresolved V gene accounts for under half, and the cause of the remainder is not known. V, J and clone size are those of that table, while D and trimming were read from the DNA. Within this sample are over 120,000 clones, with less than 90% of them counted one time only. The ten biggest clones cover 15% to 20% of the sample.

The cysteine opens and the phenylalanine closes a CDR3 of 15 amino acids. This entry keeps only the CDR3 DNA: 45 bases, framed from base 1. CDR1 LNHDA and CDR2 SQIVND were looked up in the germline V gene (reference sequence). V gives up 5 bases and J gives up 5 bases, and the segment between their germline ends measures 18 bases. This sample is part of a study of radiation and T cells in renal cell carcinoma (dated by TCRdb to about 2020). For the wider study: TCR beta sequencing covered 50 or so samples in total, comprising around 26 tumors and roughly 27 peripheral blood samples. The final blood draw was performed at 4 weeks after radiation, at the same time as nephrectomy. Across all 50 or so samples, around 4,000,000 unique CDR3 nucleotide sequences, encoding about 3,000,000 unique CDR3 amino acid sequences, were identified. Findings and caveats that apply to the study as a whole: In blood, the top tumor clonotypes increased from baseline to 2 weeks after radiation and then shrank by 4 weeks, which suggests a temporary expansion of tumor-resident clones. Blood repertoire dynamics were not followed beyond 4 weeks after treatment. Because no pretreatment tumor biopsies were available, whether clonotypes were present in the tumor at baseline could not be determined. Effects of radiation dose or scheduling on the TCR repertoire could not be addressed with the single-armed trial design.

The sample's time point, from its label and the paper: blood 4 weeks post-SBRT, at nephrectomy. The treatment or condition label on this specimen signifies: 15 Gy SBRT to primary tumor, nephrectomy 4 weeks later. The samples were drawn from a clinical trial, where primary renal cell carcinomas were treated with 15 Gy of stereotactic body radiation therapy and then removed by nephrectomy 4 weeks afterward. To follow tumor-enriched clonotypes, peripheral blood was collected serially from radiation-treated patients at baseline and again at 2 weeks and 4 weeks after SBRT. Renal cell carcinoma with clear cell pathology was present in all patients. The QIAamp DNA Blood Mini Kit (Qiagen) was used to prepare genomic DNA for TCR sequencing. Samples were included in the analyses only if all quality control checks were passed.

The V and J segments used are TRBV19 and TRBJ1-1, and perhaps TRBD1 as D gene, on 5 matching bases. This receptor was taken from a woman aged 50 to 60 with renal cell carcinoma. The source was blood, collected from a patient whose treatment included radiotherapy and nephrectomy. The CDR3 protein sequence reads: CASSVSLTGITEAFF. The nucleotides read TGTGCCAGTAGTGTAAGTCTCACAGGAATTACTGAAGCTTTCTTT.